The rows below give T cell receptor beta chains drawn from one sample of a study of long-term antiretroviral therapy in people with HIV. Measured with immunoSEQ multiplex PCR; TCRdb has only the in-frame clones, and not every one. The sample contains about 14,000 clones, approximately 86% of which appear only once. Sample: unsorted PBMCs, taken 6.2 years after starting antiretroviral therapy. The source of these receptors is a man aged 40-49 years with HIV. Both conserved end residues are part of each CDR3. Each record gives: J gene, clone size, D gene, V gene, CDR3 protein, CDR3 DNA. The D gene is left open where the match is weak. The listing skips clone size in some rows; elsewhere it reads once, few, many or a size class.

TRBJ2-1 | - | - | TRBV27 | CASSLLGNNEQFF | TGTGCCAGCAGTCTTCTCGGGAACAATGAGCAGTTCTTC
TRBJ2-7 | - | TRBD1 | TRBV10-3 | CAISVGDQGAYEQYF | TGTGCCATCAGTGTAGGGGATCAGGGGGCCTACGAGCAGTACTTC
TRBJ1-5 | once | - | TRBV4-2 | CASSQGGVRNQPQHF | TGTGCCAGCAGCCAAGGCGGTGTGAGGAATCAGCCCCAGCATTTT
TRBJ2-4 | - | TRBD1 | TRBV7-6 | CASSAGQEGDIQYF | TGTGCCAGCAGCGCGGGACAGGAAGGGGACATTCAGTACTTC
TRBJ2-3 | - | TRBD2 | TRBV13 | CASRRRESFPDTQYF | TGTGCCAGCCGGCGGCGGGAGTCCTTCCCAGATACGCAGTATTTT
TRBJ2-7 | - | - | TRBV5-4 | CASSLGGSHYEQYF | TGTGCCAGCAGCTTGGGAGGGTCTCACTACGAGCAGTACTTC
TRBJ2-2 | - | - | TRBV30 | CAWSGGPGELFF | TGTGCCTGGAGTGGGGGCCCCGGGGAGCTGTTTTTT
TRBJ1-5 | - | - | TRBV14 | CASSHTDNQPQHF | TGTGCCAGCAGCCACACAGACAATCAGCCCCAGCATTTT
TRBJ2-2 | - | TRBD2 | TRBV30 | CAWSVLAGGSGELFF | TGTGCCTGGAGTGTACTTGCGGGGGGATCCGGGGAGCTGTTTTTT
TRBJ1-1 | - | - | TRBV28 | CASSPSGGYMNTEAFF | TGTGCCAGCAGTCCCTCCGGGGGCTATATGAACACTGAAGCTTTCTTT
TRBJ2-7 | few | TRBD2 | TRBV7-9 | CASSDGLAGNSYEQYF | TGTGCCAGCAGCGACGGACTAGCGGGAAACTCCTACGAGCAGTACTTC
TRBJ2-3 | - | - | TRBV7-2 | CASSLFRGLSTDTQYF | TGTGCCAGCAGCTTATTCAGGGGCCTTAGCACAGATACGCAGTATTTT
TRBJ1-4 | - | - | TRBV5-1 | CASSLVGATNEKLFF | TGCGCCAGCAGCTTGGTGGGCGCAACTAATGAAAAACTGTTTTTT
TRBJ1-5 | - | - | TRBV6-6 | CASSYSNLISNQPQHF | TGTGCCAGCAGTTACTCGAATCTTATTAGCAATCAGCCCCAGCATTTT
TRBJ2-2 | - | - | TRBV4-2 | CASSQDAGTSPGELFF | TGTGCCAGCAGCCAAGATGCCGGGACGAGCCCCGGGGAGCTGTTTTTT
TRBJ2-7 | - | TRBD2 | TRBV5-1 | CASSSGLAGKYEQYF | TGCGCCAGCAGCTCAGGACTAGCGGGAAAGTACGAGCAGTACTTC
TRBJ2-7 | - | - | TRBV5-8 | CASTMGMRTYEQYF | TGTGCCAGCACTATGGGAATGAGAACCTACGAGCAGTACTTC
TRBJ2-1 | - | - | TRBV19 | CASNKLHQLAEQFF | TGTGCCAGTAATAAGCTCCACCAATTGGCCGAGCAGTTCTTC
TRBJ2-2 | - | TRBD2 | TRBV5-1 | CASGEIFSSGGSGELFF | TGCGCCAGCGGGGAAATCTTCTCTAGCGGCGGCAGCGGGGAGCTGTTTTTT
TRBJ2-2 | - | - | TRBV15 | CATSRDNTGELFF | TGTGCCACCAGCAGAGATAACACCGGGGAGCTGTTTTTT
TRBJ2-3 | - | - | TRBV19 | CASMGREWTDTQYF | TGTGCCAGTATGGGTCGGGAGTGGACAGATACGCAGTATTTT
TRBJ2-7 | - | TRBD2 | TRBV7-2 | CASSLSTSGTYEQYF | TGTGCCAGCAGCTTATCGACTAGCGGCACCTACGAGCAGTACTTC